Shown below are 13 T cell receptor beta chains from a single sample sequenced in a study of beta chain features in type 1 diabetes. Study observations and caveats: Within each of all four CD4+ subsets, Type 1 diabetes patients had TCRB CDR3s that were moderately but significantly shorter.

Their specific antigens are unknown. Reverse transcription of all isolated RNA meant that expressed TCRB transcripts were sequenced. Measured with immunoSEQ multiplex PCR; TCRdb has only the in-frame clones, and not every one. The table lists 150,000 to 170,000 clones, over 9% of them singletons. What was sequenced was central memory CD4+ T cells from blood. These receptors all stem from a man aged 30 to 45 with type 1 diabetes.

This clone was observed once. V gene TRBV30 combines with J gene TRBJ1-5; the D is unclear. Germline-derived CDR1 and CDR2 are GTSNPN and SVGIG (reference sequence). Trimming pared 0 bases from V and 1 base from J, leaving 13 bases between. CDR3 length equals 16 residues. The CDR3 region is CAWSVGTYSSNQPQHF. In DNA, the CDR3 is TGTGCCTGGAGTGTAGGTACCTATAGCAGCAATCAGCCCCAGCATTTT. The whole variable domain, filled in from reference TRBV30 and TRBJ1-5, reads SQTIHQWPATLVQPVGSPLSLECTVEGTSNPNLYWYRQAAGRGLQLLFYSVGIGQISSEVPQNLSASRPQDRQFILSSKKLLLSDSGFYLCAWSVGTYSSNQPQHFGDGTRLSIL.

This clone showed up just a few times. The V gene is TRBV11-2, the J gene TRBJ2-1, with a possible D match to TRBD1 (5 bases). The V and J ends lost 10 bases and 4 bases respectively, with 20 bases between them. Germline CDR1 SGHAT, CDR2 FQNNGV. The CDR3 has 15 amino acids. The CDR3 loop is CATTPERGPYNEQFF. For the CDR3, the DNA is TGTGCCACCACGCCTGAAAGGGGCCCTTACAATGAGCAGTTCTTC.

This clone has more than one count but fewer than ten. The chain combines TRBV9 with TRBJ1-2; possible D gene TRBD1, 6 bases. Trimming took 4 bases from V and 6 from J, leaving 34 bases between them. Germline CDR1 and CDR2: SGDLS and YYNGEE. The CDR3 is 20 residues long. CDR3 in amino acids: CASSSSTLGGDTRREDGYTF. The CDR3 bases are TGTGCCAGCAGCTCCTCCACCCTAGGGGGGGACACACGGCGGGAAGATGGCTACACCTTC.

The gene calls are TRBV28 and TRBJ2-7; no clear D. V was shortened by 1 base and J by 0 bases, with 4 bases between the two germline ends. CDR1 is MDHEN, CDR2 SYDVKM, per germline. This CDR3 has 13 amino acids. Here the CDR3 DNA reads TGTGCCAGCAGTTTATCCCACTCCTACGAGCAGTACTTC. This encodes CASSLSHSYEQYF.

This rearrangement joins TRBV7-6 to TRBJ2-1, with 13 bases identical to TRBD2. This CDR3 is built from 15 residues. From germline, CDR1 is SGHVS and CDR2 FNYEAQ. V gave up 6 bases and J gave up 1 base; unmatched junction bases: 0. The chain's CDR3 is CASRGLAGSYNEQFF. CDR3 nucleotides: TGTGCCAGCAGGGGACTAGCGGGATCCTACAATGAGCAGTTCTTC.

This clone was found a few times. CDR3 sequence: CASSLVEDSYNEQFF. Written as DNA, the CDR3 is TGTGCCAGCAGCTTAGTGGAGGACTCCTACAATGAGCAGTTCTTC. This chain joins TRBV7-2 and TRBJ2-1; tentatively, D is TRBD2 (5 bases). V gave up 1 base and J gave up 0 bases, with 7 bases separating them. Germline lookup yields CDR1 SGHTA and CDR2 FQGNSA. The CDR3 is 15 residues long.

This clone showed up just once. The V gene is TRBV15, the J gene TRBJ1-5; D is uncertain. Per the germline V gene, CDR1 is LNHNV and CDR2 is YYDKDF (reference sequence). The CDR3 sequence is 16 residues long. V lost 0 bases to trimming and J lost 0 bases, with 9 bases between them. CDR3 coding DNA: TGTGCCACCAGCAGAGAGGCCGAAGTTAGCAATCAGCCCCAGCATTTT. Translation: CATSREAEVSNQPQHF.

The chain joins TRBV30 to TRBJ1-5; maybe TRBD1 (6 bases). This CDR3 spans 14 amino acids. The germline V and J ends were trimmed by 2 bases and 5 bases, with 13 bases remaining between them. CDR1 is GTSNPN and CDR2 is SVGIG in the germline V gene (reference sequence). Here the CDR3 DNA reads TGTGCCTGGAGTTCCTACAGGGTCTATCAGCCCCAGCATTTT. The encoded protein is CAWSSYRVYQPQHF.

This clone was picked up a small number of times. The chain employs TRBV4-3 and TRBJ1-1; no firm D call. Between the trimmed V and J ends, which lost 0 bases and 4 bases, there was a span of 12 bases. The CDR3 is 15 amino acids. From germline, CDR1 is LGHNA and CDR2 YSLEER. DNA of the CDR3: TGCGCCAGCAGCCAAGATAGGGCGGGGTTCACTGAAGCTTTCTTT. Translating gives CASSQDRAGFTEAFF.

V usage is TRBV29-1 and J usage is TRBJ2-2; TRBD2 agrees at 11 bases. Germline V CDR1 and CDR2: SQVTM, ANQGSEA. This CDR3 contains 16 residues. The junction had 9 bases not matched to a gene; V was cut back by 5 bases and J by 4 bases. Here the CDR3 reads CSVRLAGLRGTGELFF. Here the CDR3 DNA reads TGCAGCGTTAGACTAGCGGGACTCAGAGGCACCGGGGAGCTGTTTTTT.

The chain joins TRBV19 to TRBJ2-3; D remains unclear. Between the trimmed V and J ends, which lost 3 bases and 1 base, there was a span of 11 bases. In germline, CDR1 is LNHDA, CDR2 SQIVND (reference sequence). The CDR3 loop spans 15 amino acids. The CDR3 protein is CASSISFGGTDTQYF. The CDR3 DNA reads TGTGCCAGTAGTATCTCGTTCGGTGGCACAGATACGCAGTATTTT.

The chain recombines TRBV28 with TRBJ1-3, with 10 positions matching TRBD1. Germline CDR1 and CDR2: MDHEN and SYDVKM. The CDR3 is 17 amino acids. Trimming removed 6 bases from V and 1 base from J; junction bases left unmatched: 9. The CDR3 spells CASRTGQGVMSGNTIYF. CDR3 coding DNA: TGTGCCAGCAGAACTGGACAGGGGGTAATGTCTGGAAACACCATATATTTT. Based on the CDR3 plus reference TRBV28 and TRBJ1-3, the full variable domain is DVKVTQSSRYLVKRTGEKVFLECVQDMDHENMFWYRQDPGLGLRLIYFSYDVKMKEKGDIPEGYSVSREKKERFSLILESASTNQTSMYLCASRTGQGVMSGNTIYFGEGSWLTVV.

The chain uses TRBV5-4 and TRBJ2-1; 8 bases fit TRBD2. The trim removed 3 bases at V and 5 bases at J, leaving 7 bases unmatched. CDR3 length: 15 amino acids. Per germline, CDR1 SGHNT and CDR2 YYREEE (reference sequence). The CDR3 DNA reads as TGTGCCAGCAGCTCGACGGGACTAGTAGACAATGAGCAGTTCTTC. Protein sequence: CASSSTGLVDNEQFF.